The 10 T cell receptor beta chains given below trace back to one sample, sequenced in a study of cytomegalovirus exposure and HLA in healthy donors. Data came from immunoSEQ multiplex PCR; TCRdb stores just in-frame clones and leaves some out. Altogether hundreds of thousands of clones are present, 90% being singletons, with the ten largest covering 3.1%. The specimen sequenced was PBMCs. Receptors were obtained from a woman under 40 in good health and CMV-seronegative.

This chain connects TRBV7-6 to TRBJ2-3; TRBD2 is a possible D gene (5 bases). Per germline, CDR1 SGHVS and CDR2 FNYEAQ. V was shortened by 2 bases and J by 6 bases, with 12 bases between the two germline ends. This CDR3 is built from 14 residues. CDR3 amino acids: CASSLNFPGDTQYF. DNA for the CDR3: TGTGCCAGCAGCTTAAATTTCCCGGGGGATACGCAGTATTTT.

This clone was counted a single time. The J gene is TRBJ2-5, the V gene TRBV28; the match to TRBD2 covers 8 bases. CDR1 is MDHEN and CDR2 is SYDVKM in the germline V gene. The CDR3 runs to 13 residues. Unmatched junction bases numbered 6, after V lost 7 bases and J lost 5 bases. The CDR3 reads CASTIREGETQYF. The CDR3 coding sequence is TGTGCCAGCACGATACGGGAGGGGGAGACCCAGTACTTC.

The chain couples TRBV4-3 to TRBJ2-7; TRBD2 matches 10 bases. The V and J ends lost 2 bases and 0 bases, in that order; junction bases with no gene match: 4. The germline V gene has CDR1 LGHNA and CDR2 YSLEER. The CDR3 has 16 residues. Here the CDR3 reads CASSQLAGAFSYEQYF. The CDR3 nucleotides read TGCGCCAGCAGCCAACTAGCGGGAGCCTTCTCCTACGAGCAGTACTTC.

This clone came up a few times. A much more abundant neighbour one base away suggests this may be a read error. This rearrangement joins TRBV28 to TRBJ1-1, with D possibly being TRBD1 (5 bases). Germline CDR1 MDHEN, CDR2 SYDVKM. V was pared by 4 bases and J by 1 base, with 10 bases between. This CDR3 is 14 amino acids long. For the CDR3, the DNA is TGTGCCAGCAGTTACGGGACGGAGAACACTGAAGCTTTCTTT. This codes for CASSYGTENTEAFF.

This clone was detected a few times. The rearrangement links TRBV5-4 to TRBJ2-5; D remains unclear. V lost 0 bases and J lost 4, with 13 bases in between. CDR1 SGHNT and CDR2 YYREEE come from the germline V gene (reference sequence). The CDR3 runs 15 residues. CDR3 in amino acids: CASSLAGPVTETQYF. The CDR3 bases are TGTGCCAGCAGCTTGGCGGGTCCCGTTACAGAGACCCAGTACTTC.

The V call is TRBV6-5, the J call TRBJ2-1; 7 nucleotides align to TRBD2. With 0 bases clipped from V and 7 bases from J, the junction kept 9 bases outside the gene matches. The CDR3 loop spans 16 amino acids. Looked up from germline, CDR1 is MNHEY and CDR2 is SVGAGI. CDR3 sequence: CASSYSAGAGRNEQFF. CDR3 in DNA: TGTGCCAGCAGTTACTCTGCGGGAGCGGGTAGGAATGAGCAGTTCTTC.

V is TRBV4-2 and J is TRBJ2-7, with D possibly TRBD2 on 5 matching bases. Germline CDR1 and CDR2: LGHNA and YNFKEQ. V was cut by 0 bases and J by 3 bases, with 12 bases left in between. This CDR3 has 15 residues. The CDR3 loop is CASSQDSTTGYEQYF. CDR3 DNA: TGTGCCAGCAGCCAAGATTCGACTACCGGCTACGAGCAGTACTTC.

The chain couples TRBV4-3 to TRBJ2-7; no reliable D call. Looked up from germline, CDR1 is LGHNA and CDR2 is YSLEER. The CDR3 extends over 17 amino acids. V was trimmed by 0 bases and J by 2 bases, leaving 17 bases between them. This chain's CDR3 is CASSQDIGSGTTYEQYF. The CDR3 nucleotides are TGCGCCAGCAGCCAAGATATCGGGTCTGGCACCACCTACGAGCAGTACTTC.

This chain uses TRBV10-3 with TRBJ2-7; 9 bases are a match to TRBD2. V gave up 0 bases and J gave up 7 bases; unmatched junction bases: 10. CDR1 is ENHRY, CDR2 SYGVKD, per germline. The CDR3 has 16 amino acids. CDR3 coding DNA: TGTGCCATCAGTGAGTCGCCCGCGGGAGGGCCGGGAGAGCAGTACTTC. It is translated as CAISESPAGGPGEQYF.

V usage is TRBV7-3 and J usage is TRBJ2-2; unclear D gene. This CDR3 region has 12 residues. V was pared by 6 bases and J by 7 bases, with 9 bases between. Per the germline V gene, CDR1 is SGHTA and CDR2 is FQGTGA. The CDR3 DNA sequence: TGTGCCAGCAGTCTCTCCGTCGGGGAGCTGTTTTTT. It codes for CASSLSVGELFF.